Sequencing of this T cell receptor (beta chain) was carried out in a study of CD8+ T cells in alopecia areata. Study as a whole: Patients received oral tofacitinib, 5 to 10 mg twice daily, for moderate-to-severe alopecia areata.

RNA extraction and reverse transcription yielded cDNA as sequencing template. Assay used: immunoSEQ multiplex PCR; TCRdb lists only in-frame clones, some missing. This sample yields 200,000 or so clones, of which under 40% are seen a single time; 0.45% to 0.55% belongs to the top ten. Overall study results and limits: Scalp repertoires also include resident alphabeta T cells from normal skin.

As to treatment: oral pan-JAK inhibitor, 5-10 mg twice daily. Cell sorting on a FACSAria was used to separate CD4+ and CD8+ T cells from the PBMCs. A word on this clone: Its antigen is still unknown.

Germline trimming cut 0 bases from V and 4 bases from J; bases unmatched to any gene: 2. Germline V gene lookup returns CDR1 SGHTA and CDR2 FQGNSA. The CDR3 length is 15 residues. This sequence was found in a human donor with alopecia areata. The chain links TRBV7-2 to TRBJ2-2; 7 bases agree with TRBD2. The source material was CD4+ T cells sorted from blood, sampled at approximately week 34, from a patient treated with tofacitinib. CDR3 sequence: CASSLAGGPTGELFF. The CDR3 DNA is TGTGCCAGCAGCTTAGCGGGAGGGCCCACCGGGGAGCTGTTTTTT.